This is a list of T cell receptor beta chains from one sample in a study of T-cell memory formation after mild COVID-19. TCRdb ran MiXCR on the 5' RACE reads and lists one entry per CDR3 protein. The repertoire holds about 400,000 distinct CDR3 sequences, with approximately 14% as singletons. Sequenced: PBMCs or a T cell subset sorted from them (not recorded which). Receptors were obtained from a man younger than 35 who had mild COVID-19 (a few samples of this study predate the infection). Cell type and time point are not known. Each CDR3 is given with its conserved first and last residue. The D gene is left open where the match is weak. The listing skips clone size in some rows; elsewhere it reads once, few, many or a size class.

abundance: many; j_gene: TRBJ2-5; d_gene: NA; v_gene: TRBV3-1; CDR3nt: TGTGCCAGCAGCGGGACTCCGGAGACCCAGTACTTC; CDR3aa: CASSGTPETQYF
abundance: NA; j_gene: TRBJ2-5; d_gene: NA; v_gene: TRBV6-5; CDR3nt: TGTGCCAGTAAACAGGGTCCAGAGACCCAGTACTTC; CDR3aa: CASKQGPETQYF
abundance: NA; j_gene: TRBJ1-4; d_gene: NA; v_gene: TRBV29-1; CDR3nt: TGCAGCGTAAAATCCCTGCCCGGTGAAAAACTGTTTTTT; CDR3aa: CSVKSLPGEKLFF
abundance: NA; j_gene: TRBJ1-2; d_gene: NA; v_gene: TRBV6-1; CDR3nt: TGTGCCAGCAACAGACCATATGGCTACACCTTC; CDR3aa: CASNRPYGYTF
abundance: few; j_gene: TRBJ1-5; d_gene: NA; v_gene: TRBV6-5; CDR3nt: TGTGCCAGCAGTTACACAGGGTTGAGCAATCAGCCCCAGCATTTT; CDR3aa: CASSYTGLSNQPQHF
abundance: NA; j_gene: TRBJ1-5; d_gene: NA; v_gene: TRBV12-3/TRBV12-4; CDR3nt: TGTGCCAGCAAACCGGGACTTAATAGCAATCAGCCCCAGCATTTT; CDR3aa: CASKPGLNSNQPQHF
abundance: few; j_gene: TRBJ1-1; d_gene: TRBD1; v_gene: TRBV10-3; CDR3nt: TGTGCCATCAGTCCGCAGGGGGTTAGGCACACTGAAGCTTTCTTT; CDR3aa: CAISPQGVRHTEAFF
abundance: NA; j_gene: TRBJ2-2; d_gene: NA; v_gene: TRBV6-1; CDR3nt: TGTGCCAGCAGTGAATGGAGAACGAACACCGGGGAGCTGTTTTTT; CDR3aa: CASSEWRTNTGELFF
abundance: NA; j_gene: TRBJ1-5; d_gene: NA; v_gene: TRBV5-5; CDR3nt: TGTGCCAGCAGCATAGACGTCGCGCGGCCCCAGCATTTT; CDR3aa: CASSIDVARPQHF
abundance: many; j_gene: TRBJ2-1; d_gene: TRBD2; v_gene: TRBV12-3/TRBV12-4; CDR3nt: TGTGCCAGCAGTTTCAGACTAGCGGGACTAGGTGAGCAGTTCTTC; CDR3aa: CASSFRLAGLGEQFF
abundance: NA; j_gene: TRBJ2-3; d_gene: TRBD1; v_gene: TRBV5-4; CDR3nt: TGTGCCAGCAGCCCCGGGACAGCAGTACCTACTAGCACAGATACGCAGTATTTT; CDR3aa: CASSPGTAVPTSTDTQYF
abundance: NA; j_gene: TRBJ2-1; d_gene: TRBD2; v_gene: TRBV9; CDR3nt: TGTGCCAGCAGCTTAGGATTAGGGACTAGCGGGGGCCCCCCCTACAATGAGCAGTTCTTC; CDR3aa: CASSLGLGTSGGPPYNEQFF
abundance: NA; j_gene: TRBJ1-1; d_gene: TRBD1; v_gene: TRBV5-6; CDR3nt: TGTGCCAGCAGCGGGACAGGGGCCTTTAACACTGAAGCTTTCTTT; CDR3aa: CASSGTGAFNTEAFF
abundance: NA; j_gene: TRBJ2-2; d_gene: NA; v_gene: TRBV21-1; CDR3nt: TGTGCCAGCAGAGAGGGACAAGGGAACACCGGGGAGCTGTTTTTT; CDR3aa: CASREGQGNTGELFF
abundance: NA; j_gene: TRBJ2-3; d_gene: NA; v_gene: TRBV4-3; CDR3nt: TGCGCCAGCAGCCAAATCTGGGTAGCGACAGATACGCAGTATTTT; CDR3aa: CASSQIWVATDTQYF
abundance: NA; j_gene: TRBJ2-7; d_gene: NA; v_gene: TRBV27; CDR3nt: TGTGCCAGCAGTTTAGCCGTGGAGAGCTCCTACGAGCAGTACTTC; CDR3aa: CASSLAVESSYEQYF
abundance: NA; j_gene: TRBJ2-5; d_gene: TRBD1; v_gene: TRBV2; CDR3nt: TGTGCCAGCAAGACGGACAGGGCGGGGGAGACCCAGTACTTC; CDR3aa: CASKTDRAGETQYF
abundance: NA; j_gene: TRBJ2-3; d_gene: NA; v_gene: TRBV5-4; CDR3nt: TGTGCCAGCAGCTGGTCCACCGCAGATACGCAGTATTTT; CDR3aa: CASSWSTADTQYF
abundance: many; j_gene: TRBJ2-5; d_gene: TRBD2; v_gene: TRBV12-3/TRBV12-4; CDR3nt: TGTGCCAGCACCTTAGCGGGGGGAAAAGAGACCCAGTACTTC; CDR3aa: CASTLAGGKETQYF
abundance: once; j_gene: TRBJ2-1; d_gene: TRBD2; v_gene: TRBV5-1; CDR3nt: TGCGCCAGCAGCTCGGTAGCTGGGGAGGGTGAGCAGTTCTTC; CDR3aa: CASSSVAGEGEQFF
abundance: few; j_gene: TRBJ1-5; d_gene: NA; v_gene: TRBV19; CDR3nt: TGTGCCAGTAGTATAGAAGGGGTTGATCAGCCCCAGCATTTT; CDR3aa: CASSIEGVDQPQHF
abundance: few; j_gene: TRBJ1-2; d_gene: NA; v_gene: TRBV5-1; CDR3nt: TGCGCCAGCAGCTTGGAACGGTTGAATGGCTACACCTTC; CDR3aa: CASSLERLNGYTF
abundance: NA; j_gene: TRBJ1-1; d_gene: TRBD1; v_gene: TRBV6-6; CDR3nt: TGTGCCAGCAGAAACCTCAGGGGGGAGAGGACTGAAGCTTTCTTT; CDR3aa: CASRNLRGERTEAFF
abundance: NA; j_gene: TRBJ2-4; d_gene: TRBD2; v_gene: TRBV7-9; CDR3nt: TGTGCCAGCAGCTCGCCGGGACTAGAAAAAAACATTCAGTACTTC; CDR3aa: CASSSPGLEKNIQYF
abundance: NA; j_gene: TRBJ1-1; d_gene: NA; v_gene: TRBV6-6; CDR3nt: TGTGCCAGCAATCCCAAGGAAATCATTGCCGCCAACACTGAAGCTTTCTTT; CDR3aa: CASNPKEIIAANTEAFF
abundance: few; j_gene: TRBJ2-3; d_gene: TRBD2; v_gene: TRBV12-5; CDR3nt: TGTGCTAGTGGTCGGGGGGGCCTTGAAGATACGCAGTATTTT; CDR3aa: CASGRGGLEDTQYF
abundance: NA; j_gene: TRBJ1-5; d_gene: NA; v_gene: TRBV6-2/TRBV6-3; CDR3nt: TGTGCCAGCAGTTACTCAAGCCAGCCCCAGCATTTT; CDR3aa: CASSYSSQPQHF
abundance: NA; j_gene: TRBJ1-1; d_gene: NA; v_gene: TRBV6-5; CDR3nt: TGTGCCAGCAGTTATACTGACGCTGAAGCTTTCTTT; CDR3aa: CASSYTDAEAFF
abundance: NA; j_gene: TRBJ2-3; d_gene: TRBD2; v_gene: TRBV20-1; CDR3nt: TGCAGTGCTAGAGATCCGCGGGGGGGCGAGTTGACGCAGTATTTT; CDR3aa: CSARDPRGGELTQYF
abundance: NA; j_gene: TRBJ2-1; d_gene: TRBD2; v_gene: TRBV2; CDR3nt: TGTGCCAGCAGAGGCACATCTAGCGGGGGGGCATCTGAGCAGTTCTTC; CDR3aa: CASRGTSSGGASEQFF
abundance: NA; j_gene: TRBJ2-1; d_gene: TRBD1; v_gene: TRBV9; CDR3nt: TGTGCCAGCAGCCCCACAGGGGCCCCGCGGTACAATGAGCAGTTCTTC; CDR3aa: CASSPTGAPRYNEQFF
abundance: many; j_gene: TRBJ2-5; d_gene: NA; v_gene: TRBV15; CDR3nt: TGTGCCACCAGCACCCCTAGTATGGGAGAGACCCAGTACTTC; CDR3aa: CATSTPSMGETQYF
abundance: few; j_gene: TRBJ1-5; d_gene: NA; v_gene: TRBV29-1; CDR3nt: TGCAGCGTTTCACAGGGTTTCAATCAGCCCCAGCATTTT; CDR3aa: CSVSQGFNQPQHF
abundance: NA; j_gene: TRBJ1-2; d_gene: TRBD1; v_gene: TRBV5-4; CDR3nt: TGTGCCAGCAGCTTGGTGGGACAGGGGAAAAGCTACACCTTC; CDR3aa: CASSLVGQGKSYTF
abundance: once; j_gene: TRBJ1-5; d_gene: NA; v_gene: TRBV4-1; CDR3nt: TGCGCCAGAAGCCCCCTGGGGGGGGCCACCGGGATGCCCCAGCATTTT; CDR3aa: CARSPLGGATGMPQHF
abundance: NA; j_gene: TRBJ2-5; d_gene: NA; v_gene: TRBV27; CDR3nt: TGTGCCACGAGGGGAGGCCAAGAGACCCAGTACTTC; CDR3aa: CATRGGQETQYF
abundance: few; j_gene: TRBJ1-2; d_gene: NA; v_gene: TRBV5-5; CDR3nt: TGTGCCAGCAGCCAAAGTAGGGGCTACACCTTC; CDR3aa: CASSQSRGYTF
abundance: few; j_gene: TRBJ2-5; d_gene: NA; v_gene: TRBV6-5; CDR3nt: TGTGCCAGCAGCTTAGACGCCACTGGGGGAGAGACCCAGTACTTC; CDR3aa: CASSLDATGGETQYF